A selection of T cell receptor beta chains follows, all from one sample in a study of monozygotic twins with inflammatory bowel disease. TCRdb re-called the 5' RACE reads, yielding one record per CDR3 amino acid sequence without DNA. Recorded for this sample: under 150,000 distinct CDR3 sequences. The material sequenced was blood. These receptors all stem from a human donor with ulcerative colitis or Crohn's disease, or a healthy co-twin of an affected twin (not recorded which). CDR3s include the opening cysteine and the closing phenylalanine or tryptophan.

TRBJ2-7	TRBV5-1	CASSLGTSSSYEQYF
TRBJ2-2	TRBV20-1	CSARVGQQNTGELFF
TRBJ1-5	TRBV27	CASSLWAGGHQPQHF
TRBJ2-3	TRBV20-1	CSAPAGPTTQYF
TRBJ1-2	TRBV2	CASTTLQGQFYGYTF
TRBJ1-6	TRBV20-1	CSARDGDRGNSPLHF
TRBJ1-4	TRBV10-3	CAISEPNDEKLFF
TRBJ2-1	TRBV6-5	CASSFVNYNEQFF
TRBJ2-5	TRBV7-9	CASSLQGFKGETQYF
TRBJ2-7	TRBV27	CASRGTSTGAYEQYF